The next 14 T cell receptor beta chains were all read from a single sample in a study of T-cell memory formation after mild COVID-19. TCRdb re-called the 5' RACE reads with MiXCR, one entry per CDR3 protein. The sample lists hundreds of thousands of distinct CDR3 sequences, under 30% occurring once. Specimen: PBMCs or a T cell subset sorted from them (not recorded which). These receptors came from an adult woman who had mild COVID-19 (a few samples of this study predate the infection). Cell type and time point are not known.

The chain has TRBV6-1 and TRBJ2-7; no clear D gene. Trimming pared 3 bases from V and 0 bases from J, leaving 9 bases between. This CDR3 contains 14 residues. CDR1 and CDR2 (germline): MNHNS, SASEGT. As DNA, the CDR3 is TGTGCCAGCAGTGAGAGTTTAACCTCCTACGAGCAGTACTTC. Translating it yields CASSESLTSYEQYF.

This clonotype showed up just a few times. The rearrangement uses TRBV7-3 and TRBJ2-3; 10 bases map to TRBD2. The CDR3 totals 18 residues. Germline V gene data show CDR1 as SGHTA and CDR2 as FQGTGA. Trimming took 2 bases from V and 0 from J; bases not matched to a gene: 8. The CDR3 coding sequence is TGTGCCAGCAGCTTATCCAGCGGGAGGGGTCAAAGCACAGATACGCAGTATTTT. Its protein product is CASSLSSGRGQSTDTQYF. The variable domain in full, with the rest retrieved from reference TRBV7-3 and TRBJ2-3, is GAGVSQTPSNKVTEKGKYVELRCDPISGHTALYWYRQSLGQGPEFLIYFQGTGAADDSGLPNDRFFAVRPEGSVSTLKIQRTERGDSAVYLCASSLSSGRGQSTDTQYFGPGTRLTVL.

This clonotype was recorded a few times. The chain has TRBV4-3 and TRBJ2-4; unclear D gene. The CDR3 runs 16 residues. Germline CDR1 LGHNA, CDR2 YSLEER. The V end lost 0 bases, the J end lost 2 bases, and 11 bases lay between the germline ends. CDR3 bases: TGCGCCAGCAGCCAAGACAGTCAACTACCCAAAAACATTCAGTACTTC. Residues: CASSQDSQLPKNIQYF.

This clonotype was observed many times. The junction departs from the called germline gene at one end, perhaps through a read error. The V and J genes are TRBV7-2 and TRBJ2-7, with no clear D. CDR1 is SGHTA, CDR2 FQGNSA, per germline. CDR3 length equals 12 residues. CDR3 sequence (DNA): TGCGCCAGCAGCCGAAGTGGGTACGAGCAGTACTTC. It encodes CASSRSGYEQYF. Full variable domain (rest looked up from reference TRBV7-2 and TRBJ2-7): GAGVSQSPSNKVTEKGKDVELRCDPISGHTALYWYRQSLGQGLEFLIYFQGNSAPDKSGLPSDRFSAERTGGSVSTLTIQRTQQEDSAVYLCASSRSGYEQYFGPGTRLTVT.

The chain recombines TRBV6-5 with TRBJ2-7; TRBD2 agrees at 8 bases. CDR1 is MNHEY and CDR2 is SVGAGI in the germline V gene. CDR3 length: 14 amino acids. V was pared by 6 bases and J by 6 bases, with 10 bases of the junction left unmatched. The CDR3 protein is CASSPPAGGAEQYF. The CDR3 DNA reads TGTGCCAGCAGCCCCCCCGCGGGAGGAGCCGAGCAGTACTTC.

The sample holds a few counts of this clonotype. The rearrangement links TRBV12-3 or TRBV12-4 to TRBJ1-6; D is perhaps TRBD1 (5 bases). The CDR3 loop spans 16 amino acids. V was clipped by 2 bases and J by 0 bases, with 8 bases between them. CDR3 coding DNA: TGTGCCAGCAGTTTATTGGGGGGCTCCTATAATTCACCCCTCCACTTT. The encoded protein is CASSLLGGSYNSPLHF.

Only a few counts were recorded for this clonotype. The rearrangement links TRBV27 to TRBJ1-4; unclear D gene. Per germline, CDR1 MNHEY and CDR2 SMNVEV (reference sequence). Trimming removed 1 base at V and 4 bases at J, with 4 bases between. The CDR3 totals 13 residues. For the CDR3, the DNA is TGTGCCAGCAGTTTATACAGTAATGAAAAACTGTTTTTT. This sequence encodes CASSLYSNEKLFF.

The J gene is TRBJ2-7, the V gene TRBV29-1; D remains ambiguous. V lost 7 bases and J lost 1, with 14 bases in between. The CDR3 has 13 amino acids. Germline loops: CDR1 SQVTM, CDR2 ANQGSEA. The CDR3 nucleotides read TGCAGCGGAGTCCCGGCCGGGTCCTACGAGCAGTACTTC. It specifies CSGVPAGSYEQYF.

This sequence joins TRBV6-1 and TRBJ1-3; D is undetermined. The germline V and J ends were trimmed by 0 bases and 0 bases, with 6 bases remaining between them. This CDR3 spans 15 amino acids. CDR1 MNHNS and CDR2 SASEGT come from the germline V gene. CDR3 bases: TGTGCCAGCAGTGAAGCGGTCGGCTCTGGAAACACCATATATTTT. Residues: CASSEAVGSGNTIYF.

This chain joins TRBV7-9 and TRBJ1-1; D gene uncertain. The CDR3 is 17 amino acids. CDR1 is SEHNR, CDR2 FQNEAQ, per germline (reference sequence). V was trimmed by 4 bases and J by 0 bases, leaving 18 bases between them. The CDR3 region has the DNA TGTGCCAGCAGCTCAGTAAGCACCGGAGAATTGAACACTGAAGCTTTCTTT. Amino acid sequence: CASSSVSTGELNTEAFF.

V and J are TRBV3-1 and TRBJ2-1, with D unclear. This CDR3 comprises 13 residues. Germline CDR1 reads LGHDT; CDR2 reads YNNKEL (reference sequence). V was shortened by 2 bases and J by 5 bases, with 7 bases between the two germline ends. In nucleotides, the CDR3 is TGTGCCAGCAGCCAATCCGTCCACAATGAGCAGTTCTTC. It encodes CASSQSVHNEQFF.

This clonotype was found a few times. The chain has TRBV6-2 or TRBV6-3 and TRBJ2-3, with 10 nucleotides matching TRBD2. The CDR3 runs to 15 residues. CDR1 is MNHEY, CDR2 SVGEGT, per germline. V dropped 2 bases and J dropped 6; count of bases not matched to a gene: 5. Here the CDR3 reads CASSYAGLATDTQYF. The CDR3 DNA reads as TGTGCCAGCAGTTACGCGGGACTAGCGACCGATACGCAGTATTTT.

The chain has TRBV6-5 and TRBJ2-6; D call uncertain. CDR1 MNHEY and CDR2 SVGAGI come from the germline V gene. This CDR3 is 12 amino acids long. V was cut by 8 bases and J by 3 bases, with 5 bases left in between. The CDR3 region is CASAGGANVLTF. The CDR3 DNA sequence: TGTGCCAGCGCTGGTGGGGCCAACGTCCTGACTTTC.

The rearrangement links TRBV12-3 or TRBV12-4 to TRBJ2-3; 14 bases agree with TRBD2. There are 21 residues in the CDR3. V shed 4 bases, J shed 4 bases, and the junction held 19 bases outside the gene matches. CDR3 protein: CASSSFLGLAGEYSSADTQYF. CDR3 nucleotides: TGTGCCAGCAGTTCCTTCCTGGGACTAGCGGGAGAGTACTCTAGCGCAGATACGCAGTATTTT.